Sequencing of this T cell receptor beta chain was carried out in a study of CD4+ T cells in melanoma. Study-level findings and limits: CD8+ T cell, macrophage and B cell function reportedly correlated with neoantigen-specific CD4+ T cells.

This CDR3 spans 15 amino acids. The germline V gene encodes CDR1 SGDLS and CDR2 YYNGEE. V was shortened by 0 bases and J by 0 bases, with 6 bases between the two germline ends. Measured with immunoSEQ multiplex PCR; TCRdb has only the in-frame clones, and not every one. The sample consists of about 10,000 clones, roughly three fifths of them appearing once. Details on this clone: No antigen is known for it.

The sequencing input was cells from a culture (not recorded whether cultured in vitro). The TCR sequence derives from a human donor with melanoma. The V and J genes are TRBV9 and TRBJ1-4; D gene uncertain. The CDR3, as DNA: TGTGCCAGCAGCGTAGGTGGTGCAACTAATGAAAAACTGTTTTTT. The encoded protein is CASSVGGATNEKLFF.